Below, 21 T cell receptor beta chains from the same sample are listed, as sequenced in a study of T-cell reconstitution after alpha-beta-depleted transplantation in children. The TCRbeta library was prepared with unique molecular identifiers. MiXCR, applied by TCRdb to the PCR reads, yields one record per CDR3 protein. In the table there are a few hundred thousand distinct CDR3 sequences, around 21% of which are singletons. Here the sequenced sample was PBMCs from the stem cell graft donor, taken from the stem cell graft. These receptors originate from a human donor who donated a stem cell graft to a child with acute myeloid leukemia.

This clonotype was picked up many times. V gene TRBV24-1 combines with J gene TRBJ2-7; no clear D gene. Germline CDR1 and CDR2: KGHDR and SFDVKD. This CDR3 is built from 12 residues. V dropped 3 bases and J dropped 5 bases, with 7 bases sitting between them. The CDR3 spells CATSDPRDEQYF. CDR3 nucleotide sequence: TGTGCCACCAGTGATCCCCGGGACGAGCAGTACTTC.

This chain links TRBV12-3 or TRBV12-4 with TRBJ2-5, with TRBD2 matching over 7 bases. J lost 7 bases, V lost 4 bases, and 9 bases had no gene match. CDR3 length: 14 residues. The CDR3 DNA reads TGTGCCAGCAGTTGGACGGGGGGAACGAGGACCCAGTACTTC. It is translated as CASSWTGGTRTQYF.

This clonotype was observed a few times. The chain recombines TRBV9 with TRBJ2-5, with D tentatively TRBD1 (6 bases). Deletions cut 0 bases from V and 4 bases from J, with 7 bases between. Germline V lookup: CDR1 SGDLS, CDR2 YYNGEE. The CDR3 length is 13 residues. CDR3 in DNA: TGTGCCAGCAGCGTAGGAGGGGGAGAGACCCAGTACTTC. Amino acid sequence: CASSVGGGETQYF.

The chain combines TRBV12-3 or TRBV12-4 with TRBJ2-5; D unresolved. The CDR3 totals 13 residues. V gave up 3 bases and J gave up 5 bases, with 10 bases separating them. The CDR3, as DNA: TGTGCCAGCAGTTTTAGGGATGGGGAGACCCAGTACTTC. This codes for CASSFRDGETQYF.

The chain links TRBV28 to TRBJ2-6, with TRBD1 identical over 7 bases. The J segment lost 4 bases and the V segment lost 5 bases, leaving 5 bases of the junction unmatched. This CDR3 comprises 15 residues. CDR1 is MDHEN and CDR2 is SYDVKM in the germline V gene. The CDR3 is CASSIPGQGANVLTF. The CDR3 DNA reads as TGTGCCAGCAGTATCCCGGGACAGGGGGCCAACGTCCTGACTTTC. The full variable domain, its missing parts supplied by reference TRBV28 and TRBJ2-6, is DVKVTQSSRYLVKRTGEKVFLECVQDMDHENMFWYRQDPGLGLRLIYFSYDVKMKEKGDIPEGYSVSREKKERFSLILESASTNQTSMYLCASSIPGQGANVLTFGAGSRLTVL.

This clonotype was seen more than once but under ten times. The rearrangement joins TRBV25-1 to TRBJ2-1, with 8 bases identical to TRBD1. CDR3 length: 14 residues. The germline gives CDR1 MGHDK, CDR2 SYGVNS. The V segment lost 6 bases and the J segment 3 bases; nucleotides outside the gene matches: 4. CDR3 amino acids: CASSETGVYNEQFF. CDR3 nucleotide sequence: TGTGCCAGCAGCGAGACAGGGGTCTACAATGAGCAGTTCTTC.

The V call is TRBV20-1, the J call TRBJ2-7; D may be TRBD2 (6 bases). The germline V gene has CDR1 DFQATT and CDR2 SNEGSKA (reference sequence). Trimming removed 5 bases at V and 2 bases at J, with 28 bases between. This CDR3 region has 18 residues. CDR3 DNA: TGCAGTGCTCATCCGGGACCGTCATATGGAGGGATTACCTACGAGCAGTACTTC. Protein sequence: CSAHPGPSYGGITYEQYF.

This clonotype appeared many times. The rearrangement uses TRBV29-1 and TRBJ2-1, with D possibly called TRBD1 or TRBD2 (5 bases each). V lost 1 base and J 8 bases, leaving 15 bases between the germline ends. The CDR3 totals 14 residues. The germline V gene has CDR1 SQVTM and CDR2 ANQGSEA. The CDR3 spells CSVEGDAAFDEQFF. The CDR3 DNA reads as TGCAGCGTTGAAGGGGACGCCGCTTTTGATGAGCAGTTCTTC.

The table lists this clonotype with a few counts. The chain is built from TRBV5-1 and TRBJ1-1, with TRBD1 matching 7 bases. After removal of 2 bases from V and 3 bases from J, the junction contained 4 bases not matched to a gene. The CDR3 is 14 residues long. Germline CDR1 SGHRS, CDR2 YFSETQ. The CDR3 nucleotides read TGCGCCAGCAGCTTACCAGGGGGGGACACTGAAGCTTTCTTT. The encoded protein is CASSLPGGDTEAFF.

This clonotype was observed a single time. At one of its ends the junction is not consistent with the germline gene, which may arise from a read error. This chain links TRBV28 with TRBJ2-5; D not resolved. CDR1 and CDR2 (germline): MDHEN, SYDVKM. CDR3 length: 15 residues. The CDR3 loop is CGSKSRLTYGETQYF. The CDR3 DNA is TGTGGCAGCAAGTCCCGCCTGACCTATGGAGAGACCCAGTACTTC.

A few counts support this clonotype. The DNA for the CDR3 is TGCGCCAGCGGTGACCTGAGCTCCTACAATGAGCAGTTCTTC. This gives the protein CASGDLSSYNEQFF. The chain carries TRBV4-3 and TRBJ2-1; D call uncertain. The germline V gene encodes CDR1 LGHNA and CDR2 YSLEER. V gave up 8 bases and J gave up 0 bases, with 11 bases separating them. The CDR3 extends over 14 amino acids.

The genes are TRBV15 and TRBJ2-1; TRBD2 matches 8 bases. Germline CDR1 LNHNV, CDR2 YYDKDF (reference sequence). This CDR3 is 18 amino acids long. The V gene end was trimmed by 0 bases and the J gene end by 4 bases; junction bases not matched to a gene: 11. The CDR3 protein is CATSRDVLASGQYNEQFF. CDR3 bases: TGTGCCACCAGCAGAGATGTTTTAGCTAGCGGGCAGTACAATGAGCAGTTCTTC. Together with reference TRBV15 and TRBJ2-1, the CDR3 gives the full variable domain: DAMVIQNPRYQVTQFGKPVTLSCSQTLNHNVMYWYQQKSSQAPKLLFHYYDKDFNNEADTPDNFQSRRPNTSFCFLDIRSPGLGDTAMYLCATSRDVLASGQYNEQFFGPGTRLTVL.

The genes are TRBV3-1 and TRBJ2-5; 9 nucleotides match TRBD1. The germline gives CDR1 LGHDT, CDR2 YNNKEL (reference sequence). The CDR3 length is 14 residues. Losses at the gene ends were 6 bases for V and 0 bases for J; bases not matched to a gene: 2. CDR3: CASRQGAYQETQYF. The CDR3 region has the DNA TGTGCCAGCAGACAGGGGGCGTACCAAGAGACCCAGTACTTC.

A few counts support this clonotype. The gene calls are TRBV12-3 or TRBV12-4 and TRBJ2-2, with D maybe TRBD2 (5 bases). Trimming cost V 2 bases and J 1 base, with 11 bases left between them. The CDR3 is 16 amino acids. CDR3 amino acids: CASSLTGKGNTGELFF. CDR3 DNA: TGTGCCAGCAGTTTAACCGGGAAGGGGAACACCGGGGAGCTGTTTTTT.

V is TRBV4-2 and J is TRBJ2-7; perhaps TRBD1 as D (5 bases). V lost 4 bases and J lost 1, with 11 bases in between. Per the germline V gene, CDR1 is LGHNA and CDR2 is YNFKEQ. This CDR3 has 14 amino acids. CDR3 coding DNA: TGTGCCAGCAGCCCCCTGGGGCAGTCCTACGAGCAGTACTTC. Protein product: CASSPLGQSYEQYF.

The genes are TRBV27 and TRBJ1-6; a possible D gene is TRBD1 (5 bases). This CDR3 comprises 14 residues. Germline CDR1 is MNHEY and CDR2 is SMNVEV (reference sequence). The ends were cut back, 6 bases at V and 5 bases at J, with 11 bases in the middle. This CDR3 reads CASRVGGDNSPLHF. CDR3 DNA: TGTGCCAGCAGGGTCGGAGGGGATAATTCACCCCTCCACTTT.

This clonotype turned up a few times. This rearrangement joins TRBV10-3 to TRBJ1-6; tentative D call: TRBD1 (5 bases). Trimming took off 0 bases at V and 8 bases at J, with 8 bases between the two ends. This CDR3 has 14 residues. Germline values: CDR1 ENHRY, CDR2 SYGVKD. DNA of the CDR3: TGTGCCATCAGTGAGTCTCTCAGGGATTCACCCCTCCACTTT. Protein sequence: CAISESLRDSPLHF.

The chain carries TRBV24-1 and TRBJ2-7; a possible D gene is TRBD2 (6 bases). Germline values: CDR1 KGHDR, CDR2 SFDVKD. The CDR3 has 16 amino acids. The V end was cut by 2 bases, the J end by 1 base, with 14 bases between. As DNA, the CDR3 is TGTGCCACCAGTGATTCTGGGGCAGGAGGGTCCTACGAGCAGTACTTC. Encoded protein: CATSDSGAGGSYEQYF.

The chain has TRBV5-1 and TRBJ2-1, with 8 positions matching TRBD1. The CDR3 runs 15 residues. Germline V gene lookup returns CDR1 SGHRS and CDR2 YFSETQ. With 3 bases clipped from V and 2 bases from J, the junction kept 4 bases outside the gene matches. In DNA, the CDR3 is TGCGCCAGCAGCTCAGGGGGCCTTACCTACAATGAGCAGTTCTTC. Protein: CASSSGGLTYNEQFF.

The chain links TRBV12-3 or TRBV12-4 to TRBJ2-5; possible D gene TRBD2, 6 bases. V was shortened by 3 bases and J by 4 bases, with 12 bases between the two germline ends. The CDR3 length is 14 residues. Here the CDR3 reads CASSFLVGGETQYF. The CDR3 DNA follows: TGTGCCAGCAGTTTCCTCGTGGGGGGAGAGACCCAGTACTTC.

The V and J genes are TRBV19 and TRBJ2-2; 7 nucleotides line up with TRBD1. The CDR3 totals 16 residues. CDR1 is LNHDA, CDR2 SQIVND, per germline (reference sequence). V lost 6 bases to trimming and J lost 0 bases; unmatched junction nucleotides: 7. Here the CDR3 reads CASSRFDRANTGELFF. CDR3 DNA: TGTGCCAGTAGCCGCTTCGACAGGGCGAACACCGGGGAGCTGTTTTTT.